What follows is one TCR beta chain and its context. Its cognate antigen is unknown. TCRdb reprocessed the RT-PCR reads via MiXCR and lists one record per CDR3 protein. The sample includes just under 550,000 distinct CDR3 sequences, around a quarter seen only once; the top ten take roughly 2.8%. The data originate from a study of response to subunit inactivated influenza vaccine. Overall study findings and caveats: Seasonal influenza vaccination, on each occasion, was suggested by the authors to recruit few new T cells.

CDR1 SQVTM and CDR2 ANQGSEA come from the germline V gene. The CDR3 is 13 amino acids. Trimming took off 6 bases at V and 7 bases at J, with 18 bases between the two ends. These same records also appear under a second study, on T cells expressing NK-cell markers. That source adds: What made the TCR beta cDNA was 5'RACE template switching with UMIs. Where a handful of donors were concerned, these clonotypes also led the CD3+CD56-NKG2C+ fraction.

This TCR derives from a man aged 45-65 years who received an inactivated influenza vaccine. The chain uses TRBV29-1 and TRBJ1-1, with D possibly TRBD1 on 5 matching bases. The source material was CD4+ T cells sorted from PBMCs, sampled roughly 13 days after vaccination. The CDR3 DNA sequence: TGCAGCGTCTTTTTCGGAGGGGTTCATGAAGCTTTCTTT. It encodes CSVFFGGVHEAFF.